The clone carrying this T cell receptor beta chain was seen just once. As yet, its antigen is unknown. The data originate from a study of cytomegalovirus exposure and HLA in healthy donors. Overall study results and limits: According to a subsequent analysis, TCR clusters from the first cohort were inclined to appear together in the 120 validation repertoires.

The approximately 120-subject validation cohort, separate from the 666-subject first cohort, included the donors. Libraries were prepared by immunoSEQ multiplex PCR; TCRdb keeps only in-frame clonotypes and omits some of them. The sample lists more than 95,000 clones; approximately 95% were seen once. This clonotype originated in a man aged 18 to 30 in good health and CMV-seronegative. Source material: PBMCs.

CDR3 nucleotide sequence: TGCAGTGCTAACCCCAGCGGTGAGCAGTTCTTC. Translating it yields CSANPSGEQFF. V and J are TRBV20-1 and TRBJ2-1; a weak D match, TRBD2 (5 bases). V was pared by 4 bases and J by 9 bases, with 10 bases between. CDR1 is DFQATT, CDR2 SNEGSKA, per germline (reference sequence). The CDR3 loop spans 11 amino acids.